Shown below are 16 T cell receptor beta chains from a single sample sequenced in a study of T cell repertoires in cytomegalovirus infection. TCRdb re-called the reads through MiXCR, storing one row per CDR3 protein. Of under 800,000 distinct CDR3 sequences listed, approximately 24% were seen once; the top ten hold less than 9.5%. The material sequenced was CD8+ T cells from PBMCs. The source is a human donor in good health (CMV status not recorded). Some clones in this sample may be carry-over from other donors' samples.

The sample holds many counts of this clonotype. This chain uses TRBV7-6 with TRBJ1-6; 7 nucleotides agree with TRBD1. The CDR3 covers 16 residues. Per germline, CDR1 SGHVS and CDR2 FNYEAQ. Unmatched junction bases numbered 10, after V lost 6 bases and J lost 5 bases. The CDR3 loop reads CASSTTGERDNSPLHF. In DNA form, the CDR3 reads TGTGCCAGCAGTACAACAGGGGAAAGGGATAATTCACCCCTCCACTTT.

The V call is TRBV29-1, the J call TRBJ1-1; D uncertain. The germline CDR1 and CDR2 sequences are SQVTM and ANQGSEA. V was clipped by 2 bases and J by 6 bases, with 16 bases between them. This CDR3 comprises 14 residues. CDR3 bases: TGCAGCGTTGAAATAATCCGCCAAGGTCCTGAAGCTTTCTTT. Its protein is CSVEIIRQGPEAFF.

The table lists this clonotype with many counts. The chain has TRBV7-2 and TRBJ1-6, with a tentative D call TRBD1 (5 bases). CDR1 SGHTA and CDR2 FQGNSA come from the germline V gene. V dropped 7 bases and J dropped 8 bases, with 15 bases sitting between them. This CDR3 spans 14 amino acids. CDR3 nucleotide sequence: TGTGCCAGCATCGATAGCGGGACCTATTCACCCCTCCACTTT. This gives the protein CASIDSGTYSPLHF.

Concerning this clonotype itself: This may arise from a read error, as a much more abundant clone is one base away. The rearrangement links TRBV28 to TRBJ2-4; tentatively, D is TRBD2 (5 bases). V was trimmed by 3 bases and J by 2 bases, leaving 8 bases between them. The germline gives CDR1 MDHEN, CDR2 SYDVKM. The CDR3 length is 14 residues. The CDR3 spells CASSFGVTKNIQYF. The DNA of the CDR3 is TGTGCCAGCAGTTTCGGGGTTACCAAAAACATTCAGTACTTC.

Ten or more counts support this clonotype. The chain links TRBV7-6 to TRBJ2-1; D unresolved. V shed 2 bases and J shed 6 bases, with 5 bases lying between them. The CDR3 has 12 amino acids. Per germline, CDR1 SGHVS and CDR2 FNYEAQ. Here the CDR3 reads CASSLLANEQFF. CDR3 bases: TGTGCCAGCAGCTTACTGGCCAATGAGCAGTTCTTC.

This clonotype was seen a few times. The chain couples TRBV14 to TRBJ1-2; the D gene is possibly TRBD1 (5 bases). The germline CDR1 and CDR2 sequences are SGHDN and FVKESK. The CDR3 is made up of 13 amino acids. V shed 1 base and J shed 7 bases, with 10 bases lying between them. The CDR3 sequence is CASSQGWGSGYTF. The CDR3 DNA reads TGTGCCAGCAGCCAAGGTTGGGGCTCTGGCTACACCTTC. Supplemented by reference TRBV14 and TRBJ1-2, the full variable domain reads EAGVTQFPSHSVIEKGQTVTLRCDPISGHDNLYWYRRVMGKEIKFLLHFVKESKQDESGMPNNRFLAERTGGTYSTLKVQPAELEDSGVYFCASSQGWGSGYTFGSGTRLTVV.

This clonotype was seen many times. The gene calls are TRBV5-6 and TRBJ1-1, with a tentative D call TRBD1 (5 bases). Germline CDR1 reads SGHDT; CDR2 reads YYEEEE. CDR3 size: 15 residues. The ends were cut back, 4 bases at V and 0 bases at J, with 13 bases in the middle. The CDR3 DNA reads TGTGCCAGCAGCCCCGCCAGGGATATGAACACTGAAGCTTTCTTT. It codes for CASSPARDMNTEAFF.

This clonotype was recorded at least ten times. This chain links TRBV28 with TRBJ1-1; maybe TRBD1 (5 bases). Germline V gives CDR1 MDHEN, CDR2 SYDVKM. CDR3 length: 19 residues. Trimming removed 4 bases at V and 1 base at J, with 25 bases between. The chain's CDR3 is CASSSPPLPGRASNTEAFF. In DNA, the CDR3 is TGTGCCAGCAGTTCCCCGCCCCTCCCGGGGCGCGCCTCGAACACTGAAGCTTTCTTT. Full variable domain (missing parts from reference TRBV28 and TRBJ1-1): DVKVTQSSRYLVKRTGEKVFLECVQDMDHENMFWYRQDPGLGLRLIYFSYDVKMKEKGDIPEGYSVSREKKERFSLILESASTNQTSMYLCASSSPPLPGRASNTEAFFGQGTRLTVV.

The rearrangement joins TRBV6-5 to TRBJ1-6; no reliable D call. Germline loops: CDR1 MNHEY, CDR2 SVGAGI. The CDR3 covers 17 residues. The germline V and J ends were trimmed by 2 bases and 0 bases, with 11 bases remaining between them. The CDR3 sequence: CASSYDTLSSYNSPLHF. CDR3 nucleotides: TGTGCCAGCAGTTACGACACCCTTAGCTCCTATAATTCACCCCTCCACTTT.

The J gene is TRBJ1-2, the V gene TRBV28; 8 bases are a match to TRBD1. Germline-derived CDR1 and CDR2 are MDHEN and SYDVKM. The junction had 6 bases not matched to a gene; V was cut back by 6 bases and J by 3 bases. There are 14 residues in the CDR3. CDR3 region: CASRSGQADYGYTF. The CDR3 DNA reads as TGTGCCAGCAGGTCGGGACAGGCAGACTATGGCTACACCTTC.

Turning to this clonotype: A much larger clone lies one base from this, so it may be a read error. The chain is built from TRBV7-3 and TRBJ1-1; D uncertain. Germline loops: CDR1 SGHTA, CDR2 FQGTGA. The CDR3 extends over 15 amino acids. The DNA for the CDR3 is TGTGCCAGCAACTTAATCCGGATGAAGAACACTGAAGCTTTCTTT. It yields the protein CASNLIRMKNTEAFF.

J is TRBJ2-2 and V is TRBV11-2; a possible D gene is TRBD2 (7 bases). Germline values: CDR1 SGHAT, CDR2 FQNNGV. This CDR3 is 16 amino acids long. The ends were cut back, 2 bases at V and 5 bases at J, with 15 bases in the middle. CDR3 nucleotides: TGTGCCAGCAGCTTATTAAGGAGGGGGGGAACCGGGGAGCTGTTTTTT. Translation gives CASSLLRRGGTGELFF.

This rearrangement joins TRBV12-3 or TRBV12-4 to TRBJ2-1, with D possibly being TRBD2 (5 bases). This CDR3 has 13 amino acids. Trimming removed 7 bases from V and 4 bases from J, with 11 bases in between. The CDR3 here is CASKRAGYNEQFF. The CDR3 DNA is TGTGCCAGCAAACGCGCGGGTTACAATGAGCAGTTCTTC.

This clonotype was seen a few times. The genes are TRBV28 and TRBJ2-7, with 11 bases that match TRBD1. Germline CDR1 MDHEN, CDR2 SYDVKM. There are 16 residues in the CDR3. V lost 4 bases, J lost 2 bases, and 7 bases stayed unmatched. The CDR3 DNA reads as TGTGCCAGCAGTTCGTACGGGACAGGGGGGGCCTACGAGCAGTACGTC. This gives the protein CASSSYGTGGAYEQYV.

The chain uses TRBV6-1 and TRBJ2-2, with D hard to call. With 3 bases removed from V and 6 bases from J, the gap between germline ends came to 8 bases. CDR1 is MNHNS and CDR2 is SASEGT in the germline V gene. The CDR3 runs to 13 residues. CDR3: CASSDTLAGELFF. The CDR3 DNA reads as TGTGCCAGCAGTGACACGTTGGCCGGGGAGCTGTTTTTT.

This clonotype was seen more than once but under ten times. V is TRBV9 and J is TRBJ2-1; weak D call: TRBD1 (5 bases). The CDR3 consists of 16 residues. Trimming shortened V by 0 bases and J by 0 bases, and 10 bases separated the two germline ends. Germline CDR1 reads SGDLS; CDR2 reads YYNGEE. CDR3 nucleotides: TGTGCCAGCAGCGTAGTCGAGACAGACTCCTACAATGAGCAGTTCTTC. Protein: CASSVVETDSYNEQFF.